The 9 T cell receptor beta chains in this list originate from one sample, sequenced in a study of blood T cell repertoires in COVID-19. The table came from immunoSEQ multiplex PCR; TCRdb's copy has only in-frame clones and leaves some out. There are about 78,000 clones in the sample; around 77% occur only once, and just under 10% lies in the top ten. Sequencing used peripheral blood. The receptors derive from a human donor in a cohort sampled during active COVID-19.

This clone has only one observation. V is TRBV5-4 and J is TRBJ2-3; 8 bases map to TRBD2. V was pared by 4 bases and J by 4 bases, with 11 bases of the junction left unmatched. Germline V gene sequence: CDR1 SGHNT, CDR2 YYREEE (reference sequence). The CDR3 contains 16 residues. CDR3 in DNA: TGTGCCAGCAGCCCCTCGCGCGGGGGGCCCGCAGATACGCAGTATTTT. It encodes CASSPSRGGPADTQYF.

CDR3 sequence (DNA): TGTGCCAGCAGCTTAGCGCAGGGGGACAGCCTCCACGAGCAGTACTTC. It specifies CASSLAQGDSLHEQYF. The chain links TRBV7-9 to TRBJ2-7; 7 nucleotides match TRBD1. Germline V gives CDR1 SEHNR, CDR2 FQNEAQ (reference sequence). V was pared by 0 bases and J by 5 bases, with 10 bases of the junction left unmatched. This CDR3 has 16 amino acids.

The chain recombines TRBV28 with TRBJ1-1; D is possibly TRBD1 (6 bases). Trimming stripped 4 bases from V and 11 bases from J, with 14 bases between. CDR1 and CDR2 (germline): MDHEN, SYDVKM. CDR3 length: 12 residues. The CDR3 region has the DNA TGTGCCAGCAGTTCGTACAGGGTAGGGGCTTTCTTT. This codes for CASSSYRVGAFF.

The chain has TRBV6-5 and TRBJ2-7; D unclear. Germline loops: CDR1 MNHEY, CDR2 SVGAGI. V dropped 6 bases and J dropped 1 base, with 10 bases sitting between them. This CDR3 is built from 13 residues. CDR3 sequence reads: CASSAGISYEQYF. The CDR3, as DNA: TGTGCCAGCAGCGCTGGCATTTCCTACGAGCAGTACTTC.

The rearrangement links TRBV2 to TRBJ1-2; 7 positions agree with TRBD1. V was clipped by 3 bases and J by 5 bases; unmatched bases: 0. The CDR3 spans 12 residues. The germline V gene encodes CDR1 SNHLY and CDR2 FYNNEI. DNA for the CDR3: TGTGCCAGCAGTGACAGGGGGTATGGCTACACCTTC. Amino acid sequence: CASSDRGYGYTF.

This clone was observed a single time. The chain couples TRBV30 to TRBJ1-6; D not certain. In germline, CDR1 is GTSNPN, CDR2 SVGIG (reference sequence). This CDR3 has 13 residues. The ends were cut back, 1 base at V and 6 bases at J, with 7 bases in the middle. CDR3: CAWSGAFNSPLHF. CDR3 in DNA: TGTGCCTGGAGTGGAGCATTTAATTCACCCCTCCACTTT. The full variable domain, completed using reference TRBV30 and TRBJ1-6, is SQTIHQWPATLVQPVGSPLSLECTVEGTSNPNLYWYRQAAGRGLQLLFYSVGIGQISSEVPQNLSASRPQDRQFILSSKKLLLSDSGFYLCAWSGAFNSPLHFGNGTRLTVT.

The chain uses TRBV12-3 or TRBV12-4 and TRBJ1-2; a weak D match, TRBD1 (5 bases). CDR3 length: 11 residues. Trimming removed 6 bases from V and 6 bases from J, with 8 bases in between. The CDR3 DNA reads TGTGCCAGCAGCCTCAGGGATGGCTACACCTTC. Encoded protein: CASSLRDGYTF.

The chain carries TRBV19 and TRBJ1-5; D gene ambiguous. CDR1 and CDR2 from the germline V gene are LNHDA and SQIVND (reference sequence). Trimming cost V 3 bases and J 5 bases, with 8 bases left between them. The CDR3 has 13 amino acids. Here the CDR3 DNA reads TGTGCCAGTAGTATTATTCTCCATCAGCCCCAGCATTTT. Its translation: CASSIILHQPQHF. The full variable domain, with the rest looked up from reference TRBV19 and TRBJ1-5, is DGGITQSPKYLFRKEGQNVTLSCEQNLNHDAMYWYRQDPGQGLRLIYYSQIVNDFQKGDIAEGYSVSREKKESFPLTVTSAQKNPTAFYLCASSIILHQPQHFGDGTRLSIL.

This chain links TRBV5-1 with TRBJ1-3; 8 bases are a match to TRBD1. The CDR3 is 18 residues long. Germline lookup yields CDR1 SGHRS and CDR2 YFSETQ. V lost 0 bases and J lost 0; bases outside the gene matches: 8. CDR3 nucleotide sequence: TGCGCCAGCAGCTTGGCCCCTGGACAGGGAGTCTCTGGAAACACCATATATTTT. Residues: CASSLAPGQGVSGNTIYF.